This passage covers 21 T cell receptor beta chains from one sample sequenced in a study of T cell responses to AZD1222 COVID-19 vaccine. The method was immunoSEQ multiplex PCR; TCRdb's version includes in-frame clones alone and lacks a portion of them. This sample has approximately 140,000 clones, with about 93% found just once. Here the sequenced sample was peripheral blood, taken on day 0 of AZD1222 vaccination. These receptors were collected from an adult in good health.

The chain has TRBV20-1 and TRBJ1-6, with D maybe TRBD1 (6 bases). Germline CDR1 and CDR2: DFQATT and SNEGSKA (reference sequence). This CDR3 is built from 13 residues. Trimming removed 3 bases from V and 9 bases from J, with 12 bases in between. CDR3 loop: CSASGGAGSPLHF. CDR3 coding DNA: TGCAGTGCTAGTGGGGGGGCCGGTTCACCCCTCCACTTT.

J is TRBJ2-7 and V is TRBV5-6; either TRBD1 or TRBD2 may supply D (6 bases each). Germline CDR1 is SGHDT and CDR2 is YYEEEE. The CDR3 contains 14 residues. The V and J ends lost 5 bases and 0 bases respectively, with 12 bases between them. The CDR3 protein is CASRPWGASYEQYF. The CDR3 DNA sequence: TGTGCCAGCAGGCCGTGGGGGGCCTCCTACGAGCAGTACTTC.

V and J are TRBV7-9 and TRBJ1-1; D is unclear. V dropped 0 bases and J dropped 1 base, with 3 bases sitting between them. This CDR3 region has 13 residues. Germline CDR1 SEHNR, CDR2 FQNEAQ (reference sequence). Written as DNA, the CDR3 is TGTGCCAGCAGCTTAGCTTGGAACACTGAAGCTTTCTTT. This translates into CASSLAWNTEAFF. The full variable domain, in which reference TRBV7-9 and TRBJ1-1 provide the parts outside the CDR3, is DTGVSQNPRHKITKRGQNVTFRCDPISEHNRLYWYRQTLGQGPEFLTYFQNEAQLEKSRLLSDRFSAERPKGSFSTLEIQRTEQGDSAMYLCASSLAWNTEAFFGQGTRLTVV.

This chain joins TRBV3-1 (or the pseudogene TRBV3-2) and TRBJ2-7; D remains ambiguous. From germline, CDR1 is LGHDT and CDR2 YNNKEL (reference sequence). The CDR3 is 12 amino acids. V shed 0 bases and J shed 9 bases, with 9 bases lying between them. The CDR3 protein is CASSQDWTGQYF. For the CDR3, the DNA is TGTGCCAGCAGCCAAGACTGGACGGGGCAGTACTTC.

This chain connects TRBV12-3 or TRBV12-4 to TRBJ2-1; perhaps TRBD2 as D (5 bases). The length of the CDR3 is 13 residues. V was clipped by 6 bases and J by 10 bases, with 16 bases between them. The DNA of the CDR3 is TGTGCCAGCAGGGAGGCCCTCCCCGGGGAGCAGTTCTTC. It specifies CASREALPGEQFF.

CDR3 DNA sequence: TGTGCCTGGAGGGCTAGCGGGAGGCCCTCCTACAATGAGCAGTTCTTC. It translates to CAWRASGRPSYNEQFF. The chain joins TRBV30 to TRBJ2-1; 11 bases are shared with TRBD2. This CDR3 has 16 amino acids. Germline-derived CDR1 and CDR2 are GTSNPN and SVGIG (reference sequence). Trimming took 3 bases from V and 0 from J; bases not matched to a gene: 4.

The chain links TRBV7-9 to TRBJ1-1; possible D gene TRBD1, 5 bases. The length of the CDR3 is 13 residues. In germline, CDR1 is SEHNR, CDR2 FQNEAQ (reference sequence). Between the trimmed V and J ends, which lost 4 bases and 8 bases, there was a span of 14 bases. This chain's CDR3 is CASSSIPGREAFF. DNA for the CDR3: TGTGCCAGCAGCTCAATACCAGGGCGGGAAGCTTTCTTT.

The genes are TRBV6-5 and TRBJ2-7; TRBD1 agrees at 11 bases. V trimming: 6 bases; J trimming: 2 bases; junction bases outside the gene matches: 6. The CDR3 sequence is 15 residues long. Germline V CDR1 and CDR2: MNHEY, SVGAGI. The CDR3 coding sequence is TGTGCCAGCAGATACGGACAGGGGGCCACCTACGAGCAGTACTTC. It specifies CASRYGQGATYEQYF.

This chain uses TRBV11-1 with TRBJ2-5, with D perhaps given as TRBD1 or TRBD2 (5 bases each). V was shortened by 0 bases and J by 5 bases, with 16 bases between the two germline ends. Per the germline V gene, CDR1 is SGHAT and CDR2 is FQDESV (reference sequence). The CDR3 totals 16 residues. In nucleotides, the CDR3 is TGTGCCAGCAGCTTAGCGTCGGGGCAGGGAAGTGAGACCCAGTACTTC. Amino acids: CASSLASGQGSETQYF.

The V call is TRBV29-1, the J call TRBJ1-2; 9 bases are shared with TRBD1. Germline V lookup: CDR1 SQVTM, CDR2 ANQGSEA. The CDR3 contains 12 residues. J gave up 5 bases and V 4 bases, and 2 bases lay outside the gene matches. The DNA for the CDR3 is TGCAGCGTTGTGGGACAGGGATATGGCTACACCTTC. Protein: CSVVGQGYGYTF.

The genes are TRBV7-2 and TRBJ1-4; D possibly corresponds to TRBD1 (5 bases). The CDR3 spans 12 residues. V was pared by 7 bases and J by 4 bases, with 7 bases between. CDR1 is SGHTA, CDR2 FQGNSA, per germline. DNA of the CDR3: TGTGCCAGCATGGGGGGTAATGAAAAACTGTTTTTT. Its protein product is CASMGGNEKLFF. The full variable domain, in which reference TRBV7-2 and TRBJ1-4 provide the parts outside the CDR3, is GAGVSQSPSNKVTEKGKDVELRCDPISGHTALYWYRQSLGQGLEFLIYFQGNSAPDKSGLPSDRFSAERTGGSVSTLTIQRTQQEDSAVYLCASMGGNEKLFFGSGTQLSVL.

V usage is TRBV5-6 and J usage is TRBJ1-1; 9 bases match TRBD1. The length of the CDR3 is 14 residues. V lost 4 bases to trimming and J lost 5 bases; unmatched junction nucleotides: 6. The germline V gene encodes CDR1 SGHDT and CDR2 YYEEEE. The chain's CDR3 is CASSGQGLRTEAFF. The CDR3 coding sequence is TGTGCCAGCAGCGGACAGGGGTTACGGACTGAAGCTTTCTTT. Complete variable domain (other parts from reference TRBV5-6 and TRBJ1-1): DAGVTQSPTHLIKTRGQQVTLRCSPKSGHDTVSWYQQALGQGPQFIFQYYEEEERQRGNFPDRFSGHQFPNYSSELNVNALLLGDSALYLCASSGQGLRTEAFFGQGTRLTVV.

The chain carries TRBV7-3 and TRBJ2-2; D is perhaps TRBD1 (7 bases). V lost 2 bases to trimming and J lost 1 base, with 8 bases between them. The CDR3 totals 15 residues. Germline loops: CDR1 SGHTA, CDR2 FQGTGA. The CDR3 nucleotides read TGTGCCAGCAGCTTACAGGGGGGGAACACCGGGGAGCTGTTTTTT. This translates into CASSLQGGNTGELFF.

This chain joins TRBV6-4 and TRBJ2-2; TRBD1 matches at 8 bases. The V and J ends lost 7 bases and 8 bases, in that order; junction bases with no gene match: 15. The germline V gene has CDR1 MRHNA and CDR2 SNTAGT. This CDR3 contains 16 residues. The CDR3 loop is CASTSWQGQDFGELFF. CDR3 bases: TGTGCCAGCACCTCTTGGCAGGGACAGGATTTTGGGGAGCTGTTTTTT.

The gene calls are TRBV7-2 and TRBJ2-7; the D gene is possibly TRBD2 (6 bases). Looked up from germline, CDR1 is SGHTA and CDR2 is FQGNSA. V dropped 3 bases and J dropped 4 bases, with 16 bases sitting between them. CDR3 length: 15 residues. CDR3 sequence reads: CASSFGGPGEYEQYF. CDR3 in DNA: TGTGCCAGCAGCTTCGGAGGGCCAGGAGAGTACGAGCAGTACTTC.

A single count supports this clone. This chain links TRBV24-1 with TRBJ2-3; the D gene is possibly TRBD2 (5 bases). Per the germline V gene, CDR1 is KGHDR and CDR2 is SFDVKD. The CDR3 loop spans 15 amino acids. The germline V and J ends were trimmed by 5 bases and 2 bases, with 13 bases remaining between them. CDR3 nucleotide sequence: TGTGCCACCAGTGTTGGCGGGTCGTTCACAGATACGCAGTATTTT. Amino acid sequence: CATSVGGSFTDTQYF.

The chain links TRBV28 to TRBJ2-5; D unresolved. Deletions cut 2 bases from V and 4 bases from J, with 8 bases between. Per the germline V gene, CDR1 is MDHEN and CDR2 is SYDVKM. The CDR3 has 13 amino acids. CDR3 sequence (DNA): TGTGCCAGCAGTTTAATAGCCCCAGAGACCCAGTACTTC. As protein: CASSLIAPETQYF.

The CDR3 protein is CATSSLGGVKLFF. The CDR3 nucleotides read TGTGCCACCAGCAGCCTCGGAGGAGTGAAACTGTTTTTT. The chain couples TRBV15 to TRBJ1-4; no definite D call. CDR3 length: 13 residues. The germline gives CDR1 LNHNV, CDR2 YYDKDF (reference sequence). Between the trimmed V and J ends, which lost 3 bases and 11 bases, there was a span of 13 bases.

The V and J genes are TRBV7-2 and TRBJ2-1; the D is unclear. This CDR3 has 13 amino acids. The germline V and J ends were trimmed by 5 bases and 8 bases, with 13 bases remaining between them. The germline V gene has CDR1 SGHTA and CDR2 FQGNSA. The CDR3 protein is CASSPRTGDEQFF. The CDR3 DNA reads as TGTGCCAGCAGCCCCCGGACCGGCGATGAGCAGTTCTTC.

The chain joins TRBV11-3 to TRBJ2-1, with D uncertain. Germline V gives CDR1 SGHNT, CDR2 YENEEA. V gave up 5 bases and J gave up 7 bases, with 18 bases separating them. The CDR3 loop spans 15 amino acids. The CDR3 DNA sequence: TGTGCCAGCAGCCCCAACTCCCGGATGGGGAATGAGCAGTTCTTC. The encoded protein is CASSPNSRMGNEQFF.

The chain has TRBV3-1 (or the pseudogene TRBV3-2) and TRBJ2-6; D is ambiguous. The CDR3 loop spans 16 amino acids. Germline assignment: CDR1 LGHDT and CDR2 YNNKEL (reference sequence). Trimming shortened V by 2 bases and J by 0 bases, and 8 bases separated the two germline ends. As DNA, the CDR3 is TGTGCCAGCAGCCAACCGAAGGTCTCTGGGGCCAACGTCCTGACTTTC. It is translated as CASSQPKVSGANVLTF.